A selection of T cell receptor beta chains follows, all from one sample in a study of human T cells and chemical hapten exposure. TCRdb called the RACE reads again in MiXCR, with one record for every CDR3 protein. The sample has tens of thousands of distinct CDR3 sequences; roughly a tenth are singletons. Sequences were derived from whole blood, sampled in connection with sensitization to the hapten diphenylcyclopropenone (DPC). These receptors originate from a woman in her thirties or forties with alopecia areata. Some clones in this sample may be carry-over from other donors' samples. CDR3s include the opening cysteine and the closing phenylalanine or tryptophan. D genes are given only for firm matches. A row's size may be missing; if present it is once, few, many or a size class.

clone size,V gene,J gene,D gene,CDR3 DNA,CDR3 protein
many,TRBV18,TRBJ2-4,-,TGTGCCAGCTCACCCCCCGCAATAGTTGTGGAAAACATTCAGTACTTC,CASSPPAIVVENIQYF
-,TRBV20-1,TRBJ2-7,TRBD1,TGCAGTGCTAGAGAGGAGCCGGGACAGGGCTACGAGCAGTACTTC,CSAREEPGQGYEQYF
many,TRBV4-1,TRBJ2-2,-,TGCGCCAGCAGCCAAGATCGGAGGAGTCTGAACACCGGGGAGCTGTTTTTT,CASSQDRRSLNTGELFF
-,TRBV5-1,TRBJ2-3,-,TGCGCCAGCAGCTTGCACGGACAGTCCAATTACGACACAGATACGCAGTATTTT,CASSLHGQSNYDTDTQYF
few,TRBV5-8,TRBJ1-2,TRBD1,TGTGCCAGCAGCTTGATAATTTCGACAGGGCCTTCTAACTATGGCTACACCTTC,CASSLIISTGPSNYGYTF
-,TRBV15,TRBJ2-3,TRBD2,TGTGCCACCAGCACGGACACTAGCGGACGCACAGATACGCAGTATTTT,CATSTDTSGRTDTQYF
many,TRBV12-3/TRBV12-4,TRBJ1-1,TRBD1,TGTGCCAGCAGTCCTGGACAGGGGTCAGGCACTGAAGCTTTCTTT,CASSPGQGSGTEAFF
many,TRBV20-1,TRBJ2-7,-,TGCAGTGCCTGGACATCCTCCTACGAGCAGTACTTC,CSAWTSSYEQYF
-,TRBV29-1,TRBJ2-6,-,TGCAGCGTCGAACAGGGCCCTGGGGCCAACGTCCTGACTTTC,CSVEQGPGANVLTF
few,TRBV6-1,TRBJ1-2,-,TGTGCCAGCAGTTTGGAAATGGGGGCGTCGAACTATGGCTACACCTTC,CASSLEMGASNYGYTF
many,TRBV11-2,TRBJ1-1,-,TGTGCCAGCAGCCCACCGGGGGGGCCGAACACTGAAGCTTTCTTT,CASSPPGGPNTEAFF
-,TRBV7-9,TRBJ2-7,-,TGTGCCAGCAGCTTCCGGGGAACGACCTACGAGCAGTACTTC,CASSFRGTTYEQYF
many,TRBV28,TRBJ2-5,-,TGTGCCAGCAGTTTCACCCTACCGGGAGAGACCCAGTACTTC,CASSFTLPGETQYF
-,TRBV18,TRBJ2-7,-,TGTGCCAGCTCACCGGAGGGAAACGAGCAGTACTTC,CASSPEGNEQYF
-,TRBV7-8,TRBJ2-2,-,TGTGCCAGCAGCCCCACAGGGATCAGCGGGGAGCTGGTTTTT,CASSPTGISGELVF
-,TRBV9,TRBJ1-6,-,TGTGCCAGCAGCTTGGCCCCCTACGGGCCGGCACCCCTCCACTTT,CASSLAPYGPAPLHF
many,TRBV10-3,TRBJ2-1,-,TGTGCCATCGGAAGACTTGATGAGCAGTTCTTC,CAIGRLDEQFF
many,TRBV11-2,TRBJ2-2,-,TGTGCCAGCAGCCGATTTGGACAGCCCCGAACCGGGGAGCTGTTTTTT,CASSRFGQPRTGELFF
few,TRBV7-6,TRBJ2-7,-,TGTGCCAGCAGCCTCTCCGGGACCCAAACCTACGAGCAGTACTTC,CASSLSGTQTYEQYF
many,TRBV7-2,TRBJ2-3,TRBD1,TGTGCCAGTGACAGGGGATTAAGCACAGATACGCAGTATTTT,CASDRGLSTDTQYF